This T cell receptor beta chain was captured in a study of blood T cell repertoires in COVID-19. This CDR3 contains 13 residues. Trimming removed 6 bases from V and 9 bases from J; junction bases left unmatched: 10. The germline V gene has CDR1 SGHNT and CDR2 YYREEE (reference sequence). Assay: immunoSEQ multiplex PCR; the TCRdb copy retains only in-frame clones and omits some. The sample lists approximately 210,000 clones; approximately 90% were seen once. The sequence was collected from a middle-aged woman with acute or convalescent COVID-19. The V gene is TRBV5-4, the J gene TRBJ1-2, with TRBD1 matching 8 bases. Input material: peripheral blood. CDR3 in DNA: TGTGCCAGCACCAGCCAGGGGGCATATAGCTACACCTTC. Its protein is CASTSQGAYSYTF.